This T cell receptor (beta chain) emerged from a study of PD-L1 blockade in urothelial cancer. Study-wide context: Blood was tested 3 weeks (second dose) and 6 weeks into treatment. Across blood samples, T cells had a median count of approximately 140,000.

The investigators introduced synthetic TCR analog templates into each PCR as spikes. Sequencing used immunoSEQ multiplex PCR; TCRdb keeps in-frame clones, though not all of them. The data contain tens of thousands of clones, 82% of them seen just once; the ten biggest clones take up roughly 1.7%. Described time point: pretreatment peripheral blood. Trimming stripped 0 bases from V and 0 bases from J, with 13 bases between. This CDR3 contains 17 residues. Germline CDR1 and CDR2: SGHRS and YFSETQ. This clone was found once. Its target is unknown. Study findings and constraints: A pretreatment blood TCR clonality that fell below the median predicted better progression-free and overall survival.

The specimen was PBMCs, collected around atezolizumab (anti-PD-L1) treatment. The clonotype was recovered from a man aged 50 to 60 with urothelial cancer. The chain combines TRBV5-1 with TRBJ1-3; D remains ambiguous. This CDR3 is CASSLDPSPGSGNTIYF. The DNA of the CDR3 is TGCGCCAGCAGCTTGGACCCCTCCCCAGGCTCTGGAAACACCATATATTTT.